Below are 23 T cell receptor beta chains sequenced from a single sample in a study of T cells after yellow fever vaccination. Via MiXCR, TCRdb re-called the 5' RACE reads, giving one row per CDR3 protein. Among 450,000 to 600,000 distinct CDR3 sequences listed, about 13% were seen once. Sequences were derived from PBMCs, sampled on the day of the yellow fever booster vaccination. These receptors were collected from a man aged 30 to 45 who received the YFV17D yellow fever vaccine.

This clonotype was detected only a few times. This chain links TRBV10-3 with TRBJ2-5; 12 nucleotides align to TRBD2. Unmatched junction bases numbered 12, after V lost 6 bases and J lost 4 bases. The CDR3 sequence is 17 residues long. Germline CDR1 and CDR2: ENHRY and SYGVKD. CDR3 loop: CAISGRRLAGVAETQYF. CDR3 DNA sequence: TGTGCCATCAGCGGGCGAAGACTAGCGGGAGTAGCAGAGACCCAGTACTTC.

This clonotype has more than one count but fewer than ten. The rearrangement links TRBV18 to TRBJ1-1; D gene uncertain. The V gene's germline CDR1 is KGHSH and CDR2 LQKENI. This CDR3 has 13 amino acids. The germline V and J ends were trimmed by 3 bases and 5 bases, with 10 bases remaining between them. The CDR3 sequence: CASSPRTATEAFF. Written as DNA, the CDR3 is TGTGCCAGCTCACCGAGGACTGCGACTGAAGCTTTCTTT.

The chain is built from TRBV20-1 and TRBJ2-3; no reliable D call. Deletions cut 4 bases from V and 4 bases from J, with 12 bases between. This CDR3 is 13 amino acids long. Looked up from germline, CDR1 is DFQATT and CDR2 is SNEGSKA (reference sequence). CDR3 bases: TGCAGTGCTACGGGCTCGATCCCAGATACGCAGTATTTT. Translated: CSATGSIPDTQYF.

This clonotype was observed a few times. CDR3 DNA sequence: TGTGCCAGCAGCCGAACGACTAGCGGGAGGGGACCAGATACGCAGTATTTT. This codes for CASSRTTSGRGPDTQYF. This chain joins TRBV6-1 and TRBJ2-3; 14 positions agree with TRBD2. CDR3 length: 17 amino acids. V dropped 6 bases and J dropped 4; count of bases not matched to a gene: 9. In germline, CDR1 is MNHNS, CDR2 SASEGT.

This clonotype appeared a few times. The genes are TRBV5-1 and TRBJ2-5, with D unclear. V lost 1 base to trimming and J lost 5 bases, with 15 bases between them. Looked up from germline, CDR1 is SGHRS and CDR2 is YFSETQ. This CDR3 is 15 amino acids long. CDR3 DNA sequence: TGCGCCAGCAGCTTGATTCATCCGGGTGTTGAGACCCAGTACTTC. It is translated as CASSLIHPGVETQYF.

This clonotype was observed a few times. The rearrangement links TRBV10-3 to TRBJ2-5; a weak D match, TRBD2 (5 bases). CDR3 length: 14 amino acids. Germline V gives CDR1 ENHRY, CDR2 SYGVKD. The V end was cut by 2 bases, the J end by 4 bases, with 11 bases between. The CDR3 DNA reads as TGTGCCATCAGTGAGAAATTGGCGGGAGAGACCCAGTACTTC. This translates into CAISEKLAGETQYF.

J is TRBJ2-1 and V is TRBV12-3 or TRBV12-4; D may correspond to TRBD1 or TRBD2 (5 bases each). The V and J ends lost 1 base and 9 bases respectively, with 10 bases between them. This CDR3 has 13 residues. The CDR3 region is CASSLERGTEQFF. The CDR3 coding sequence is TGTGCCAGCAGTTTAGAGAGGGGCACTGAGCAGTTCTTC.

V and J are TRBV20-1 and TRBJ2-7, with a possible D match to TRBD2 (5 bases). CDR3 length equals 13 residues. The germline CDR1 and CDR2 sequences are DFQATT and SNEGSKA (reference sequence). Trimming removed 5 bases at V and 2 bases at J, with 13 bases between. CDR3 amino acids: CSAFTGEAYEQYF. The CDR3 DNA reads as TGCAGTGCTTTCACCGGGGAAGCCTACGAGCAGTACTTC.

This clonotype was detected a few times. The genes are TRBV20-1 and TRBJ2-5; 11 positions agree with TRBD2. Germline CDR1 DFQATT, CDR2 SNEGSKA (reference sequence). J gave up 6 bases and V 6 bases, and 9 bases lay outside the gene matches. CDR3 length: 14 amino acids. The CDR3 loop is CSAPRTSGWKTQYF. Written as DNA, the CDR3 is TGCAGTGCCCCGAGGACTAGCGGGTGGAAGACCCAGTACTTC.

This clonotype appeared a few times. V usage is TRBV7-8 and J usage is TRBJ2-3; TRBD2 matches 7 bases. The germline CDR1 and CDR2 sequences are SGHVS and FQNEAQ. V lost 8 bases, J lost 0 bases, and 11 bases stayed unmatched. The CDR3 runs 16 residues. In nucleotides, the CDR3 is TGTGCCAGCTGCCCACTCCAAGCGGGAAGCACAGATACGCAGTATTTT. It yields the protein CASCPLQAGSTDTQYF.

This clonotype was seen a few times. This rearrangement joins TRBV5-4 to TRBJ2-7, with 8 bases fitting TRBD1. Germline loops: CDR1 SGHNT, CDR2 YYREEE (reference sequence). J gave up 7 bases and V 4 bases, and 13 bases lay outside the gene matches. The CDR3 contains 15 residues. CDR3 residues: CASSLPWQGAKEQYF. CDR3 coding DNA: TGTGCCAGCAGCCTGCCTTGGCAGGGGGCGAAAGAGCAGTACTTC. The whole variable domain, filled in from reference TRBV5-4 and TRBJ2-7, reads ETGVTQSPTHLIKTRGQQVTLRCSSQSGHNTVSWYQQALGQGPQFIFQYYREEENGRGNFPPRFSGLQFPNYSSELNVNALELDDSALYLCASSLPWQGAKEQYFGPGTRLTVT.

This sequence joins TRBV20-1 and TRBJ2-3, with D tentatively TRBD2 (6 bases). The CDR3 spans 14 residues. Germline assignment: CDR1 DFQATT and CDR2 SNEGSKA (reference sequence). The ends were cut back, 3 bases at V and 4 bases at J, with 14 bases in the middle. The CDR3 bases are TGCAGTGCTAGTGTGGGAGGCGTCCCAGATACGCAGTATTTT. Its protein product is CSASVGGVPDTQYF.

This clonotype was detected a few times. The chain employs TRBV2 and TRBJ2-2, with D perhaps matching TRBD1 (5 bases). Trimming pared 7 bases from V and 1 base from J, leaving 10 bases between. Germline values: CDR1 SNHLY, CDR2 FYNNEI. The CDR3 is made up of 14 amino acids. DNA for the CDR3: TGTGCCAGCATAGACAGAAGGAACACCGGGGAGCTGTTTTTT. It codes for CASIDRRNTGELFF.

This clonotype was observed a few times. V gene TRBV6-1 combines with J gene TRBJ2-2, with D perhaps assigned TRBD1 or TRBD2 (5 bases each). The CDR3 has 14 amino acids. V lost 8 bases, J lost 7 bases, and 17 bases lay in between. Looked up from germline, CDR1 is MNHNS and CDR2 is SASEGT. CDR3 sequence reads: CASRPGPSGGELFF. The CDR3 DNA reads TGTGCCAGCCGGCCGGGACCGAGTGGCGGGGAGCTGTTTTTT.

This clonotype has only a few counts. CDR3 DNA sequence: TGCGCCAGCAGCTTGGACGCGGGGATAATCTACGAGCAGTACTTC. Its translation is CASSLDAGIIYEQYF. This chain connects TRBV5-1 to TRBJ2-7; TRBD2 is a possible D gene (6 bases). V dropped 0 bases and J dropped 3 bases, with 13 bases sitting between them. The CDR3 spans 15 residues. CDR1 and CDR2 (germline): SGHRS, YFSETQ.

This clonotype turned up a few times. A read error may account for a junction end that differs from germline. J is TRBJ2-6 and V is TRBV5-4; 8 bases agree with TRBD1. Germline lookup yields CDR1 SGHNT and CDR2 YYREEE (reference sequence). This CDR3 has 15 amino acids. The DNA of the CDR3 is TGTGCCAGCGGCTTACAGGGGGCTGGGGCCAACGTCCTGACTTTC. It codes for CASGLQGAGANVLTF.

In its sample, this clonotype was seen a few times. The gene calls are TRBV4-3 and TRBJ1-1; D uncertain. The CDR3 spans 13 residues. In germline, CDR1 is LGHNA, CDR2 YSLEER. V lost 4 bases, J lost 5 bases, and 11 bases lay in between. CDR3 sequence (DNA): TGCGCCAGCAGCCGGTCATCGGGAACTGAAGCTTTCTTT. It specifies CASSRSSGTEAFF.

The V gene is TRBV3-1, the J gene TRBJ1-4; a weak D match, TRBD1 (6 bases). V shed 3 bases and J shed 3 bases, with 8 bases lying between them. This CDR3 spans 14 amino acids. Germline V gives CDR1 LGHDT, CDR2 YNNKEL (reference sequence). CDR3 in amino acids: CASSQGAANEKLFF. Written as DNA, the CDR3 is TGTGCCAGCAGCCAGGGGGCGGCTAATGAAAAACTGTTTTTT.

This clonotype was counted only a few times. The chain uses TRBV12-3 or TRBV12-4 and TRBJ1-5; 7 nucleotides line up with TRBD1. The CDR3 sequence is 14 residues long. V was pared by 6 bases and J by 5 bases, with 7 bases of the junction left unmatched. In DNA, the CDR3 is TGTGCCAGCAGGCCCTCCACAGGGGATCAGCCCCAGCATTTT. This gives the protein CASRPSTGDQPQHF.

The gene calls are TRBV7-6 and TRBJ1-4, with D tentatively TRBD1 (5 bases). Trimming pared 1 base from V and 8 bases from J, leaving 14 bases between. The CDR3 consists of 15 residues. CDR1 is SGHVS and CDR2 is FNYEAQ in the germline V gene. CDR3 residues: CASSLEGAFWEKLFF. The CDR3 DNA is TGTGCCAGCAGCTTAGAAGGGGCCTTCTGGGAAAAACTGTTTTTT.

The V call is TRBV7-9, the J call TRBJ2-7, with TRBD2 identical over 8 bases. J gave up 5 bases and V 6 bases, and 6 bases lay outside the gene matches. The CDR3 is 13 residues long. The germline V gene encodes CDR1 SEHNR and CDR2 FQNEAQ (reference sequence). The CDR3 loop is CASSRLASNEQYF. The CDR3 bases are TGTGCCAGCAGTCGACTAGCGAGCAACGAGCAGTACTTC.

This clonotype has more than one count but fewer than ten. This chain uses TRBV4-3 with TRBJ1-1, with D possibly TRBD1 on 5 matching bases. CDR3 size: 15 residues. Germline CDR1 and CDR2: LGHNA and YSLEER. V was clipped by 3 bases and J by 1 base, with 12 bases between them. CDR3 protein: CASSQRGGTNTEAFF. Here the CDR3 DNA reads TGCGCCAGCAGCCAGCGGGGCGGAACGAACACTGAAGCTTTCTTT.

The V gene is TRBV7-8, the J gene TRBJ2-7; TRBD1 agrees at 7 bases. The CDR3 has 15 amino acids. V was pared by 5 bases and J by 3 bases, with 10 bases of the junction left unmatched. Germline V lookup: CDR1 SGHVS, CDR2 FQNEAQ. In nucleotides, the CDR3 is TGTGCCAGCAGCGGGGGAAGGGGGCCCTACTACGAGCAGTACTTC. This encodes CASSGGRGPYYEQYF.